These 6 T cell receptor beta chains were sequenced from one sample in a study of blood T cell repertoires in COVID-19. Repertoires were generated with immunoSEQ multiplex PCR, while TCRdb's copy carries only in-frame clones and drops some. The sample contains under 350,000 clones, 70% to 90% of which appear only once. Material for sequencing was peripheral blood. The receptors derive from a woman in her 70s with acute or convalescent COVID-19.

The genes are TRBV7-9 and TRBJ1-4; TRBD1 is a possible D gene (5 bases). CDR3 length: 16 residues. CDR1 and CDR2 (germline): SEHNR, FQNEAQ (reference sequence). Deletions cut 2 bases from V and 2 bases from J, with 12 bases between. The CDR3 nucleotides read TGTGCCAGCAGCTTAATGTCGTGGGGCACTAATGAAAAACTGTTTTTT. Its translation: CASSLMSWGTNEKLFF.

The rearrangement links TRBV15 to TRBJ2-5, with TRBD1 matching over 8 bases. This CDR3 is built from 16 residues. Trimming removed 0 bases from V and 5 bases from J; junction bases left unmatched: 8. Per germline, CDR1 LNHNV and CDR2 YYDKDF (reference sequence). This chain's CDR3 is CATSRDQGAILETQYF. The CDR3 region has the DNA TGTGCCACCAGCAGAGATCAGGGGGCCATCCTTGAGACCCAGTACTTC.

This chain's CDR3 is CASGHRRGDEKLFF. The CDR3 DNA reads as TGTGCCAGCGGGCATCGGCGGGGGGATGAAAAACTGTTTTTT. J is TRBJ1-4 and V is TRBV19; possible D gene TRBD1, 5 bases. There are 14 residues in the CDR3. Per germline, CDR1 LNHDA and CDR2 SQIVND (reference sequence). The germline V and J ends were trimmed by 9 bases and 6 bases, with 17 bases remaining between them.

This chain links TRBV5-6 with TRBJ1-6; no reliable D call. Trimming cost V 1 base and J 7 bases, with 6 bases left between them. The germline V gene has CDR1 SGHDT and CDR2 YYEEEE. This CDR3 has 13 residues. Here the CDR3 DNA reads TGTGCCAGCAGCTTGACAGCCAATTCACCCCTCCACTTT. Residues: CASSLTANSPLHF.

The genes are TRBV5-4 and TRBJ1-4; weak D call: TRBD1 (6 bases). The germline V and J ends were trimmed by 10 bases and 1 base, with 14 bases remaining between them. Germline CDR1 and CDR2: SGHNT and YYREEE (reference sequence). This CDR3 contains 14 residues. CDR3 DNA: TGTGCCTCCCGGGAGGGGGGAACTAATGAAAAACTGTTTTTT. Translating it yields CASREGGTNEKLFF.

The chain links TRBV29-1 to TRBJ1-2, with 7 bases lining up with TRBD1. The CDR3 covers 11 residues. After removal of 6 bases from V and 12 bases from J, the junction contained 10 bases not matched to a gene. Looked up from germline, CDR1 is SQVTM and CDR2 is ANQGSEA. CDR3 in DNA: TGCAGCGTGGGCGACAGGGCGGCCCACACCTTC. Protein product: CSVGDRAAHTF.